Following are 7 T cell receptor beta chains from one sample sequenced in a study of blood T cells in healthy people across ages. Then a second PCR, running about 7 to 11 cycles, was carried out with a sample-barcoded 5' primer and a J-beta primer mix. TCRdb redid the calling of the 5' RACE reads with MiXCR, one entry per CDR3 protein. The sample lists over 500,000 distinct CDR3 sequences, 25% to 35% occurring once. The data also belong to a second study, concerning T cells of mothers and their children.

Sequences were obtained from blood. The receptors stem from a boy between 2 and 10 years old in good health.

This clonotype was found a few times. As DNA, the CDR3 is TGCGCCAGCAGCCAAGACCCCGAAGACAGGTACAATGAGCAGTTCTTC. Its protein product is CASSQDPEDRYNEQFF. The chain employs TRBV4-3 and TRBJ2-1; a possible D gene is TRBD1 (6 bases). The CDR3 sequence is 16 residues long. With 0 bases removed from V and 4 bases from J, the gap between germline ends came to 13 bases. The V gene's germline CDR1 is LGHNA and CDR2 YSLEER.

This clonotype turned up a few times. V gene TRBV4-1 combines with J gene TRBJ1-2; 10 bases align to TRBD1. Germline CDR1 and CDR2: MGHRA and YSYEKL. The CDR3 length is 16 residues. J gave up 6 bases and V 6 bases, and 13 bases lay outside the gene matches. CDR3 region: CASSQKTGTGVDGYTF. In DNA form, the CDR3 reads TGCGCCAGCAGTCAAAAAACCGGGACAGGGGTTGATGGCTACACCTTC.

The chain is built from TRBV4-1 and TRBJ2-3, with 9 bases lining up with TRBD2. Per the germline V gene, CDR1 is MGHRA and CDR2 is YSYEKL. The CDR3 covers 19 residues. After removal of 4 bases from V and 3 bases from J, the junction contained 17 bases not matched to a gene. The CDR3: CASSPPSGLAGRSTDTQYF. The CDR3 DNA reads TGCGCCAGCAGCCCCCCGTCTGGGCTAGCGGGAAGGTCGACAGATACGCAGTATTTT.

In its sample, this clonotype was seen a few times. The V call is TRBV7-9, the J call TRBJ2-1, with no clear D. Germline loops: CDR1 SEHNR, CDR2 FQNEAQ (reference sequence). The CDR3 spans 17 residues. Trimming shortened V by 3 bases and J by 0 bases, and 15 bases separated the two germline ends. CDR3 nucleotide sequence: TGTGCCAGCAGCTTCCTCGGACGTAAAAGCTCCTACAATGAGCAGTTCTTC. Translating it yields CASSFLGRKSSYNEQFF.

In its sample, this clonotype was seen a few times. The chain recombines TRBV2 with TRBJ2-1; 15 bases line up with TRBD2. The CDR3 contains 19 residues. Germline V CDR1 and CDR2: SNHLY, FYNNEI. The V segment lost 5 bases and the J segment 2 bases; nucleotides outside the gene matches: 10. In DNA form, the CDR3 reads TGTGCCAGCAGTTCCAGGACTAGCGGGAGGGCGACCGCCTACAATGAGCAGTTCTTC. Its protein is CASSSRTSGRATAYNEQFF.

The V and J genes are TRBV7-9 and TRBJ2-7, with 8 bases identical to TRBD1. Germline V gives CDR1 SEHNR, CDR2 FQNEAQ (reference sequence). With 5 bases clipped from V and 2 bases from J, the junction kept 5 bases outside the gene matches. This CDR3 has 14 residues. CDR3: CASSQQGETYEQYF. DNA for the CDR3: TGTGCCAGCAGCCAACAGGGGGAGACCTACGAGCAGTACTTC.

This chain links TRBV9 with TRBJ1-2; 9 bases are a match to TRBD1. The CDR3 extends over 13 amino acids. CDR1 is SGDLS, CDR2 YYNGEE, per germline. Trimming cost V 7 bases and J 4 bases; bases outside gene matches: 5. CDR3 DNA: TGTGCCAGCGGCCAGACAGGGGGCTATGGCTACACCTTC. Its protein is CASGQTGGYGYTF.